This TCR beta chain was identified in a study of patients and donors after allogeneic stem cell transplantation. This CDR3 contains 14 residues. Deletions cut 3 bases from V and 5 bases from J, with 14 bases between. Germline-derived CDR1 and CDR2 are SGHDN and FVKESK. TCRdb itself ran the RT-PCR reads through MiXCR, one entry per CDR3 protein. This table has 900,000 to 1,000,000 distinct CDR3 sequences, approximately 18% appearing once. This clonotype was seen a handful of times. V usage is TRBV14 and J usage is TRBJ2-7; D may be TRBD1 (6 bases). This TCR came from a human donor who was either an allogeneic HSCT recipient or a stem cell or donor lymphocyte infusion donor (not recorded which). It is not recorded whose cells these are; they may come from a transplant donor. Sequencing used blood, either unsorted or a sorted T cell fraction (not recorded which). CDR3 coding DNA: TGTGCCAGCAGCCAGTTGAACAGGGTGGACGAGCAGTACTTC. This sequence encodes CASSQLNRVDEQYF.